The 18 T cell receptor beta chains given below trace back to one sample, sequenced in a study of T-cell reconstitution after alpha-beta-depleted transplantation in children. Preparation of the TCRbeta library involved a method that used unique molecular identifiers. TCRdb called the PCR reads again in MiXCR, with one record for every CDR3 protein. The profile covers some 240,000 distinct CDR3 sequences, with approximately 9.8% appearing a single time and approximately 5% taken by the ten largest. This specimen consisted of PBMCs from the stem cell graft donor, obtained from the stem cell graft. The receptors derive from a human donor who donated a stem cell graft to a child with SCID.

This clonotype was picked up many times. This chain connects TRBV5-6 to TRBJ2-7; D tentatively fits TRBD1 or TRBD2 (5 bases each). The CDR3 runs to 15 residues. With 0 bases removed from V and 3 bases from J, the gap between germline ends came to 13 bases. Germline V lookup: CDR1 SGHDT, CDR2 YYEEEE. The CDR3 region is CASSLVYGANYEQYF. The CDR3 DNA reads TGTGCCAGCAGCTTGGTCTACGGGGCCAACTACGAGCAGTACTTC.

This clonotype has at least ten counts. V and J are TRBV5-5 and TRBJ2-3; D not resolved. The germline CDR1 and CDR2 sequences are SGHKS and YYEKEE (reference sequence). V lost 2 bases to trimming and J lost 2 bases, with 0 bases between them. The CDR3 is 11 residues long. The CDR3 loop reads CASSFTDTQYF. Here the CDR3 DNA reads TGTGCCAGCAGCTTCACAGATACGCAGTATTTT.

The CDR3 nucleotides are TGTGCCACCTCGCGGACGGGACTTCCTAACACCGGGGAGCTGTTTTTT. It translates to CATSRTGLPNTGELFF. The J gene is TRBJ2-2, the V gene TRBV6-2 or TRBV6-3; D might be TRBD2 (6 bases). This CDR3 comprises 16 residues. The V end was cut by 10 bases, the J end by 2 bases, with 20 bases between. CDR1 is MNHEY, CDR2 SVGEGT, per germline.

This clonotype was detected many times. V is TRBV6-5 and J is TRBJ1-2; D is unresolved. This CDR3 has 15 residues. Trimming shortened V by 0 bases and J by 2 bases, and 10 bases separated the two germline ends. Germline CDR1 and CDR2: MNHEY and SVGAGI. The CDR3 DNA reads TGTGCCAGCAGTTACTCGTTTGCGGGGAACTATGGCTACACCTTC. Translation: CASSYSFAGNYGYTF.

This clonotype was seen many times. J is TRBJ2-1 and V is TRBV20-1; weak D call: TRBD1 (5 bases). Germline lookup yields CDR1 DFQATT and CDR2 SNEGSKA (reference sequence). This CDR3 comprises 14 residues. V lost 5 bases to trimming and J lost 9 bases, with 20 bases between them. The CDR3 DNA reads TGCAGTGCTCCTCCCCGCCAGGGCTGGGCTGAGCAGTTCTTC. Translation: CSAPPRQGWAEQFF.

Many counts were recorded for this clonotype. The J gene is TRBJ1-1, the V gene TRBV18; 8 bases align to TRBD1. Trimming took 2 bases from V and 2 from J; bases not matched to a gene: 13. In germline, CDR1 is KGHSH, CDR2 LQKENI. The CDR3 totals 18 residues. The CDR3 sequence is CASSPTVSGTGGNTEAFF. The CDR3 DNA follows: TGTGCCAGCTCACCAACGGTATCGGGGACAGGAGGCAACACTGAAGCTTTCTTT.

Ten or more counts support this clonotype. This chain uses TRBV5-1 with TRBJ2-2; 7 bases line up with TRBD1. The CDR3 sequence is 16 residues long. Germline CDR1 is SGHRS and CDR2 is YFSETQ. Trimming cost V 3 bases and J 1 base; bases outside gene matches: 6. The CDR3, as DNA: TGCGCCAGCAGCTACCTGACAGGGATGAACACCGGGGAGCTGTTTTTT. Translation: CASSYLTGMNTGELFF.

Turning to this clonotype: A read error may be the cause here, since a much bigger clone is one base away. The chain carries TRBV5-1 and TRBJ2-3; D is perhaps TRBD1 (5 bases). The J call is in doubt because the DNA end fits TRBJ1-5 better. This CDR3 region has 14 residues. Looked up from germline, CDR1 is SGHRS and CDR2 is YFSETQ. The CDR3 region is CASSLLAGDDTQHF. The CDR3 DNA sequence: TGCGCCAGCAGCTTGCTAGCGGGGGACGATACGCAGCATTTT.

This clonotype was seen many times. The chain carries TRBV7-2 and TRBJ2-5, with 7 bases lining up with TRBD2. Germline assignment: CDR1 SGHTA and CDR2 FQGNSA. V lost 6 bases, J lost 5 bases, and 6 bases stayed unmatched. This CDR3 is 13 amino acids long. As DNA, the CDR3 is TGTGCCAGCAGGACTAGCCCCAGGGAGACCCAGTACTTC. This encodes CASRTSPRETQYF. The whole variable domain, filled in from reference TRBV7-2 and TRBJ2-5, reads GAGVSQSPSNKVTEKGKDVELRCDPISGHTALYWYRQSLGQGLEFLIYFQGNSAPDKSGLPSDRFSAERTGGSVSTLTIQRTQQEDSAVYLCASRTSPRETQYFGPGTRLLVL.

There are many counts of this clonotype. V and J are TRBV12-3 or TRBV12-4 and TRBJ1-1; 12 bases line up with TRBD1. Unmatched junction bases numbered 8, after V lost 5 bases and J lost 4 bases. This CDR3 comprises 16 residues. In nucleotides, the CDR3 is TGTGCCAGCAGTCCTCGGGACAGGGGGCGGGCCACTGAAGCTTTCTTT. Residues: CASSPRDRGRATEAFF.

This clonotype was seen many times. This chain connects TRBV5-6 to TRBJ2-7; D not certain. The CDR3 covers 13 residues. Trimming cost V 4 bases and J 2 bases, with 10 bases left between them. The germline V gene encodes CDR1 SGHDT and CDR2 YYEEEE. The CDR3 bases are TGTGCCAGCAGCACGACATTTACCTACGAGCAGTACTTC. This translates into CASSTTFTYEQYF.

The gene calls are TRBV7-9 and TRBJ1-1; D is uncertain. Germline values: CDR1 SEHNR, CDR2 FQNEAQ (reference sequence). The germline V and J ends were trimmed by 1 base and 6 bases, with 9 bases remaining between them. There are 13 residues in the CDR3. The CDR3 spells CASSLGGRAEAFF. The DNA for the CDR3 is TGTGCCAGCAGCTTAGGGGGTAGGGCTGAAGCTTTCTTT.

Details on this clonotype: A single base separates this from a much larger clone, so it may be a read error. The rearrangement joins TRBV20-1 to TRBJ2-5, with a tentative D call TRBD1 (6 bases). Germline V lookup: CDR1 DFQATT, CDR2 SNEGSKA (reference sequence). This CDR3 is 11 amino acids long. Trimming took 6 bases from V and 3 from J, leaving 8 bases between them. The CDR3 spells CSANREETQYF. The CDR3 region has the DNA TGCAGTGCCAACAGGGAAGAGACCCAGTACTTC.

This clonotype was picked up a small number of times. The genes are TRBV24-1 and TRBJ2-7; D possibly corresponds to TRBD1 (5 bases). Germline V gives CDR1 KGHDR, CDR2 SFDVKD. The CDR3 covers 15 residues. V lost 0 bases and J lost 1, with 9 bases in between. CDR3 coding DNA: TGTGCCACCAGTGATTTGAAGGACATTTCCTACGAGCAGTACTTC. Protein: CATSDLKDISYEQYF.

This clonotype was counted many times. A read error may produce the germline difference seen at one junction end. The CDR3 region is CSAEADGYTF. Written as DNA, the CDR3 is TGCAGCGCTGAAGCCGATGGCTACACCTTC. The chain links TRBV29-1 to TRBJ1-2; D unresolved. The germline V gene encodes CDR1 SQVTM and CDR2 ANQGSEA. CDR3 length: 10 residues.

This clonotype has at least ten counts. The V gene is TRBV5-1, the J gene TRBJ1-5; D gene unclear. Per germline, CDR1 SGHRS and CDR2 YFSETQ. V was pared by 2 bases and J by 2 bases, with 11 bases between. The CDR3 loop spans 15 amino acids. The CDR3 DNA sequence: TGCGCCAGCAGCTTAGAGGGCGTGGGCAATCAGCCCCAGCATTTT. As protein: CASSLEGVGNQPQHF.

Ten or more counts support this clonotype. J is TRBJ1-1 and V is TRBV12-3 or TRBV12-4; D unresolved. The CDR3 consists of 16 residues. V lost 7 bases and J lost 4, with 22 bases in between. The CDR3 here is CASTSPGSPSITEAFF. As DNA, the CDR3 is TGTGCCAGCACCTCCCCCGGGTCTCCCTCTATCACTGAAGCTTTCTTT.

The chain employs TRBV28 and TRBJ2-7; 9 nucleotides agree with TRBD1. Germline-derived CDR1 and CDR2 are MDHEN and SYDVKM. The CDR3 is made up of 16 amino acids. V was pared by 3 bases and J by 0 bases, with 6 bases of the junction left unmatched. Here the CDR3 reads CASSLPGQGISYEQYF. DNA for the CDR3: TGTGCCAGCAGTTTGCCGGGACAGGGAATCTCCTACGAGCAGTACTTC.